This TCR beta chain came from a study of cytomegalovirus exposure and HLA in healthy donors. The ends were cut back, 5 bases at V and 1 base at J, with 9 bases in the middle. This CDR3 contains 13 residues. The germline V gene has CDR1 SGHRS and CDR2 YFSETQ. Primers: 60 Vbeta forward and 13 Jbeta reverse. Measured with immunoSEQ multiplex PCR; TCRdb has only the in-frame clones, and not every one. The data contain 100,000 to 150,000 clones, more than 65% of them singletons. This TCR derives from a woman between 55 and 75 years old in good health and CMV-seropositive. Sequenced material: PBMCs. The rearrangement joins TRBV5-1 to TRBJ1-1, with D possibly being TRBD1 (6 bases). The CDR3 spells CASRLGQNTEAFF. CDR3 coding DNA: TGCGCCAGCAGGCTGGGACAGAACACTGAAGCTTTCTTT.